This note documents a single T cell receptor beta chain sequence. Its antigen is currently unknown. The PCR had 60 Vbeta and 13 Jbeta primers. The data were produced by immunoSEQ multiplex PCR, yet TCRdb's version contains in-frame clones alone and is incomplete. The table has approximately 150,000 clones, roughly 77% seen once; the top ten hold about 3.5%. This donor has no recorded CMV serostatus. Germline values: CDR1 SGHDT, CDR2 YYEEEE. Between the trimmed V and J ends, which lost 5 bases and 2 bases, there was a span of 17 bases. The CDR3 extends over 15 amino acids. This specimen belongs to a study of cytomegalovirus exposure and HLA in healthy donors. Overall study context: Unique TCRs numbering about 87 million, obtained from HLA-typed donors, made up an early data release. Broader study findings: There were a few CMV-associated chains whose specificity for CMV antigens was confirmed in vitro.

This chain connects TRBV5-6 to TRBJ2-7; weak D call: TRBD1 (6 bases). Sequenced input: PBMCs. The TCR sequence derives from a human donor in good health. In DNA form, the CDR3 reads TGTGCCAGCAGGAGGGTAGGGACAAGGCCCTACGAGCAGTACTTC. Residues: CASRRVGTRPYEQYF.